The 11 T cell receptor beta chains below all came from one sample that was sequenced in a study of blood T cell repertoires in COVID-19. Repertoires were generated with immunoSEQ multiplex PCR, while TCRdb's copy carries only in-frame clones and drops some. This sample yields about 100,000 clones, of which around four fifths are seen a single time; 10% to 15% belongs to the top ten. The sequenced sample was peripheral blood. These receptors were obtained from a man in his fifties or sixties with active or convalescent COVID-19.

This chain joins TRBV6-2 or TRBV6-3 and TRBJ2-1; 8 nucleotides align to TRBD2. The CDR3 consists of 16 residues. Germline V CDR1 and CDR2: MNHEY, SVGEGT. Germline trimming cut 6 bases from V and 6 bases from J; bases unmatched to any gene: 13. Here the CDR3 DNA reads TGTGCCAGCAGCTTCCCTCAAAGCGGGAGTGTCAATGAGCAGTTCTTC. This gives the protein CASSFPQSGSVNEQFF.

The chain recombines TRBV7-9 with TRBJ2-3, with a possible D match to TRBD1 (6 bases). The CDR3 is 14 amino acids. CDR1 and CDR2 (germline): SEHNR, FQNEAQ (reference sequence). V lost 5 bases to trimming and J lost 2 bases, with 11 bases between them. CDR3 bases: TGTGCCAGCAGCCCCGGACAGCTCACAGATACGCAGTATTTT. Protein: CASSPGQLTDTQYF.

The gene calls are TRBV9 and TRBJ2-7, with 9 bases aligning to TRBD1. From germline, CDR1 is SGDLS and CDR2 YYNGEE. The CDR3 is 15 amino acids. Trimming took 3 bases from V and 3 from J; bases not matched to a gene: 7. The CDR3: CASSARDRGSYEQYF. Written as DNA, the CDR3 is TGTGCCAGCAGCGCCCGAGACAGGGGGAGCTACGAGCAGTACTTC.

The rearrangement uses TRBV5-1 and TRBJ1-1, with D possibly matching TRBD1 (5 bases). Between the trimmed V and J ends, which lost 0 bases and 8 bases, there was a span of 8 bases. This CDR3 has 12 residues. Germline loops: CDR1 SGHRS, CDR2 YFSETQ. The DNA of the CDR3 is TGCGCCAGCAGCTTGGGTTCAGGGGAAGCTTTCTTT. Amino acid sequence: CASSLGSGEAFF.

The rearrangement uses TRBV12-3 or TRBV12-4 and TRBJ1-2; D gene uncertain. This CDR3 region has 13 residues. Between the trimmed V and J ends, which lost 2 bases and 7 bases, there was a span of 11 bases. The CDR3 nucleotides are TGTGCCAGCAGTTTACCGGGTGTTGGTGGCTACACCTTC. It encodes CASSLPGVGGYTF.

The chain has TRBV30 and TRBJ2-1; 11 bases align to TRBD2. J was trimmed by 0 bases and V by 8 bases; bases with no gene match: 15. This CDR3 contains 18 residues. Germline CDR1 reads GTSNPN; CDR2 reads SVGIG (reference sequence). This chain's CDR3 is CARGSGTSGGSSYNEQFF. CDR3 bases: TGTGCCCGAGGGAGCGGGACTAGCGGAGGGAGCTCCTACAATGAGCAGTTCTTC.

The rearrangement uses TRBV11-3 and TRBJ2-1; the match to TRBD1 covers 7 bases. Trimming took 8 bases from V and 5 from J; bases not matched to a gene: 6. The CDR3 is 13 residues long. Per the germline V gene, CDR1 is SGHNT and CDR2 is YENEEA. CDR3 residues: CASARDRHNEQFF. The CDR3 coding sequence is TGTGCCAGCGCCCGGGACAGACACAATGAGCAGTTCTTC.

This sequence joins TRBV6-5 and TRBJ1-1; D possibly corresponds to TRBD1 (5 bases). Germline V gene sequence: CDR1 MNHEY, CDR2 SVGAGI. The CDR3 is 13 amino acids. V was clipped by 7 bases and J by 6 bases, with 15 bases between them. This chain's CDR3 is CASIGGEGAEAFF. The CDR3 region has the DNA TGTGCCAGCATTGGAGGGGAAGGTGCTGAAGCTTTCTTT.

Concerning this clone itself: The junction shows a germline mismatch at one end, possibly a read error. V gene TRBV29-1 combines with J gene TRBJ1-2; TRBD1 matches 7 bases. CDR3 length equals 12 residues. Germline CDR1 is SQVTM and CDR2 is ANQGSEA. The CDR3 coding sequence is TGCAGCGTCGAAGACAGGGATCCTGGCTACACCTTC. Its protein product is CSVEDRDPGYTF.

The DNA of the CDR3 is TGCGCCAGCAGCTTGGGCGGGGGGGGTCAGCCCCAGCATTTT. Translated: CASSLGGGGQPQHF. The V call is TRBV5-1, the J call TRBJ1-5, with D perhaps TRBD1 (5 bases). Trimming removed 0 bases from V and 6 bases from J, with 10 bases in between. The CDR3 totals 14 residues. Looked up from germline, CDR1 is SGHRS and CDR2 is YFSETQ.

V is TRBV19 and J is TRBJ2-5, with TRBD1 matching over 11 bases. Trimming took 7 bases from V and 3 from J; bases not matched to a gene: 10. This CDR3 is 16 amino acids long. Germline CDR1 reads LNHDA; CDR2 reads SQIVND (reference sequence). Here the CDR3 reads CASNNRDRGTEETQYF. The DNA for the CDR3 is TGTGCCAGTAATAACCGGGACAGGGGGACGGAAGAGACCCAGTACTTC.